A selection of T cell receptor beta chains follows, all from one sample in a study of blood T cell repertoires in COVID-19. The data were produced by immunoSEQ multiplex PCR, yet TCRdb's version contains in-frame clones alone and is incomplete. The repertoire holds around 170,000 clones, more than 70% seen once, with about 3.9% in the top ten. The specimen was peripheral blood. These receptors were taken from a young woman with acute or convalescent COVID-19. Both conserved end residues are part of each CDR3. The D gene is left open where the match is weak. The size entry is marked missing in some rows and otherwise reads once, few, many or a size class.

clone size | D gene | J gene | V gene | CDR3 protein | CDR3 DNA
- | - | TRBJ2-2 | TRBV24-1 | CATSDPGEGTGELFF | TGTGCCACCAGTGACCCGGGAGAGGGAACCGGGGAGCTGTTTTTT
- | - | TRBJ2-1 | TRBV29-1 | CSHTTGAYNEQFF | TGCAGCCACACCACAGGTGCCTACAATGAGCAGTTCTTC
- | TRBD1 | TRBJ1-3 | TRBV11-2 | CASSSGQGALYF | TGTGCCAGCAGCTCGGGACAGGGCGCTTTATATTTT
once | TRBD2 | TRBJ2-5 | TRBV10-2 | CASSDLAGGWKTQYF | TGCGCCAGCAGTGATTTAGCGGGAGGCTGGAAGACCCAGTACTTC
- | - | TRBJ2-2 | TRBV2 | CASISSDTGELFF | TGTGCCAGCATTTCGAGCGACACCGGGGAGCTGTTTTTT
once | - | TRBJ1-6 | TRBV7-8 | CASSLWTGKSPLHF | TGTGCCAGCAGCCTATGGACGGGGAAGTCACCCCTCCACTTT
- | TRBD1 | TRBJ1-4 | TRBV2 | CASKGQGEGKLFF | TGTGCCAGCAAGGGTCAGGGGGAAGGGAAACTGTTTTTT
- | - | TRBJ2-7 | TRBV5-1 | CASSSSPPGGYEQYF | TGCGCCAGCAGCTCCTCGCCTCCAGGTGGCTACGAGCAGTACTTC
- | TRBD1 | TRBJ1-2 | TRBV18 | CASSPGQGGKVFYGYTF | TGTGCCAGCTCACCGGGACAGGGAGGAAAGGTTTTTTATGGCTACACCTTC
- | - | TRBJ2-7 | TRBV10-1 | CASKGSLGEQYF | TGCGCCAGCAAGGGGTCCCTGGGAGAGCAGTACTTC
- | - | TRBJ1-5 | TRBV2 | CASNEIYSNQPQHF | TGTGCCAGCAACGAGATATATAGCAATCAGCCCCAGCATTTT
many | - | TRBJ2-1 | TRBV5-1 | CASMEGLEQFF | TGCGCCAGCATGGAGGGTTTAGAGCAGTTCTTC
- | - | TRBJ1-6 | TRBV19 | CASSQGNPGSYNSPLHF | TGTGCTAGTAGCCAGGGCAACCCTGGCTCCTATAATTCACCCCTCCACTTT
- | TRBD2 | TRBJ2-1 | TRBV14 | CASSLLAGAGNEQFF | TGTGCCAGCAGCCTATTAGCGGGAGCTGGGAATGAGCAGTTCTTC
- | TRBD1 | TRBJ1-5 | TRBV10-3 | CATTDRGNQPQHF | TGTGCCACAACCGACAGGGGCAATCAGCCCCAGCATTTT
many | - | TRBJ1-5 | TRBV6-1 | CASSESGGPNQPQHF | TGTGCCAGCAGTGAAAGCGGGGGGCCAAATCAGCCCCAGCATTTT
- | - | TRBJ1-1 | TRBV12-3/TRBV12-4 | CASSDTARGFF | TGTGCCAGCAGTGATACAGCGCGAGGGTTCTTT
- | - | TRBJ1-5 | TRBV7-2 | CASSRDSNQPQHF | TGTGCCAGCAGCCGCGATAGCAATCAGCCCCAGCATTTT
- | - | TRBJ1-2 | TRBV7-2 | CASTMGGYYGYTF | TGTGCCAGCACCATGGGGGGTTACTATGGCTACACCTTC
- | - | TRBJ2-5 | TRBV10-2 | CASSDSYQETQYF | TGCGCCAGCAGTGACAGTTACCAAGAGACCCAGTACTTC
- | - | TRBJ2-3 | TRBV2 | CASTVLYTQYF | TGTGCCAGCACGGTACTATATACGCAGTATTTT
- | TRBD2 | TRBJ2-1 | TRBV30 | CAWRLAGGFNEQFF | TGTGCCTGGAGACTAGCGGGAGGATTTAATGAGCAGTTCTTC
- | TRBD2 | TRBJ2-1 | TRBV7-9 | CASSFLAGGLIEQFF | TGTGCCAGCAGCTTTCTAGCGGGAGGGCTAATTGAGCAGTTCTTC
- | - | TRBJ2-5 | TRBV12-5 | CASGPGVEETQYF | TGTGCTAGTGGACCTGGAGTGGAGGAGACCCAGTACTTC
- | TRBD1 | TRBJ1-1 | TRBV28 | CATETGLNTEAFF | TGTGCCACCGAGACAGGGCTGAACACTGAAGCTTTCTTT
- | TRBD2 | TRBJ2-1 | TRBV30 | CALGRAGGPNEQFF | TGTGCCCTCGGGCGAGCGGGAGGGCCAAATGAGCAGTTCTTC
- | - | TRBJ2-7 | TRBV9 | CASSPGLSNSYEQYF | TGTGCCAGCAGCCCGGGACTCTCCAACTCCTACGAGCAGTACTTC
- | TRBD1 | TRBJ1-2 | TRBV18 | CASSSQGDYGYTF | TGTGCCAGCTCATCACAGGGGGACTATGGCTACACCTTC
- | - | TRBJ2-1 | TRBV11-2 | CASRRGIYNEQFF | TGTGCCAGCAGACGGGGGATCTACAATGAGCAGTTCTTC
- | - | TRBJ2-7 | TRBV27 | CASMSWDGSSYEQYF | TGTGCCAGCATGTCGTGGGACGGGAGCTCCTACGAGCAGTACTTC
- | - | TRBJ2-3 | TRBV7-9 | CASSPHRDTQYF | TGTGCCAGCAGCCCCCACAGGGATACGCAGTATTTT
- | - | TRBJ2-7 | TRBV28 | CATAGIYEQYF | TGTGCCACGGCAGGAATCTACGAGCAGTACTTC
- | TRBD1 | TRBJ1-2 | TRBV5-6 | CASSWDRGLSYTF | TGTGCCAGCAGCTGGGACAGGGGGCTCAGCTACACCTTC
- | - | TRBJ2-7 | TRBV7-9 | CASSSYFSYEQYF | TGTGCCAGCAGCTCTTACTTCTCCTACGAGCAGTACTTC
- | TRBD1 | TRBJ2-1 | TRBV5-1 | CASEKLGQGAFHEQFF | TGCGCCAGCGAGAAATTGGGACAGGGGGCGTTCCATGAGCAGTTCTTC
- | - | TRBJ2-1 | TRBV27 | CASSLGATGLVYNEQFF | TGTGCCAGCAGCTTGGGCGCGACAGGTTTGGTCTACAATGAGCAGTTCTTC
once | - | TRBJ2-2 | TRBV19 | CAIRTNRELFF | TGTGCCATCCGGACTAATCGGGAGCTGTTTTTT
- | - | TRBJ1-1 | TRBV5-5 | CASSLRGGAFF | TGTGCCAGCAGCTTGAGAGGTGGAGCTTTCTTT
- | TRBD1 | TRBJ1-2 | TRBV30 | CACTGTGTLRGYTF | TGTGCCTGCACTGGGACAGGAACCCTACGAGGCTACACCTTC
- | - | TRBJ2-1 | TRBV7-6 | CASSLQVGSYNEQFF | TGTGCCAGCAGCCTGCAGGTTGGTTCCTACAATGAGCAGTTCTTC
- | TRBD2 | TRBJ2-1 | TRBV5-1 | CASSFSGTSYMGQFF | TGCGCCAGCAGCTTCTCCGGGACTAGCTATATGGGGCAGTTCTTC
once | - | TRBJ2-7 | TRBV5-1 | CASSFESAYEQYF | TGCGCCAGCAGCTTTGAGAGTGCCTACGAGCAGTACTTC
- | - | TRBJ1-5 | TRBV28 | CASSIRDNFNQPQHF | TGTGCCAGCAGTATCCGGGACAATTTCAATCAGCCCCAGCATTTT
few | - | TRBJ2-7 | TRBV7-8 | CASSLAVVDEQYF | TGTGCCAGCAGCTTAGCGGTAGTGGACGAGCAGTACTTC
- | TRBD2 | TRBJ2-5 | TRBV19 | CASTPGGDKVTQYF | TGTGCCAGTACCCCCGGGGGGGACAAGGTGACCCAGTACTTC
- | - | TRBJ2-1 | TRBV5-8 | CASSLLERRSYEQFF | TGTGCCAGCAGCTTGTTAGAGCGTCGCAGCTATGAGCAGTTCTTC
- | - | TRBJ1-4 | TRBV7-9 | CASSNRDEKLFF | TGTGCCAGCAGCAACAGGGATGAAAAACTGTTTTTT
few | - | TRBJ2-4 | TRBV5-4 | CASSTGAKNIQYF | TGTGCCAGCTCTACAGGCGCCAAAAACATTCAGTACTTC
- | - | TRBJ2-7 | TRBV7-2 | CASSLPQGWAEQYF | TGTGCCAGCAGCTTACCGCAGGGTTGGGCCGAGCAGTACTTC